This T cell receptor beta chain appears in the sequencing data of a study of beta chain features in type 1 diabetes. Every isolated RNA sample was fully reverse transcribed, so sequencing captured expressed TCRB transcripts. Generated by immunoSEQ multiplex PCR, the TCRdb table keeps only in-frame clones and is missing some. This table has 120,000 to 150,000 clones, less than 10% appearing once. From germline, CDR1 is SQVTM and CDR2 ANQGSEA. This CDR3 is 13 amino acids long. Unmatched junction bases numbered 8, after V lost 5 bases and J lost 5 bases. This clone was observed a handful of times. The origin of this receptor is a woman aged 40 to 50 in good health. J is TRBJ1-1 and V is TRBV29-1; 7 bases align to TRBD1. The material sequenced was central memory CD4+ T cells from blood. The CDR3 loop is CSVLQGSWTEAFF. The CDR3 DNA is TGCAGCGTTCTACAGGGGAGTTGGACTGAAGCTTTCTTT.